This T cell receptor beta chain came from a study of blood T cell repertoires in COVID-19. The CDR3 covers 14 residues. The germline gives CDR1 ENHRY, CDR2 SYGVKD. Trimming removed 0 bases from V and 5 bases from J, with 11 bases in between. Some clones are missing from TCRdb's copy, which holds only in-frame ones; the method was immunoSEQ multiplex PCR. Among over 150,000 clones, around four fifths were seen once, and the ten largest hold about an eighth. The source of this sequence is a man in his forties who had recovered from COVID-19. The chain carries TRBV10-3 and TRBJ2-7; D unresolved. The specimen sequenced was PBMCs or T cells enriched from blood (not recorded which). Here the CDR3 DNA reads TGTGCCATCAGTGAGTCGAGCCATGTAAACGAGCAGTACTTC. Its translation: CAISESSHVNEQYF.